This T cell receptor (beta chain) appears in the sequencing data of a study of regulatory T cells in long-lasting Graves disease. Overall study context: More than 5 years of antithyroid drugs with positive TSH receptor antibodies defined persistent Graves' disease.

As to time point: persistent/refractory GD, antithyroid drugs over 5 years with positive TRAb. Preparation of the TCR library used RNA extracted from PBMCs. A peripheral blood sample, roughly 9 milliliters in volume, was drawn into EDTA tubes. In the case of this clonotype: What it binds is not known. It may be a read error: a sequence one base away is much more abundant.

Germline V gene sequence: CDR1 LGHNT, CDR2 FRNRAP. CDR3 size: 17 residues. V was cut by 0 bases and J by 9 bases, with 24 bases left in between. Study-level findings and limits: Persistent cases favored TRBV28, TRBJ1-2 and TRBJ2-5.

TCR beta libraries were built with iRepertoire HTBI primers and Arm-PCR of CDR3 regions. Per the study methods: The samples included approximately 60 TRBV and 14 TRBJ segments. TCRdb analysed the multiplex PCR reads with MiXCR anew, one entry per CDR3 protein. In this record, the V and J calls reflect TCRdb's handling and not the investigators' own analysis. The table lists almost 350,000 distinct CDR3 sequences, around a fifth of them singletons, with 25% to 30% in the top ten. The sequence was collected from a female donor with Graves disease. The specimen comprised peripheral blood mononuclear cells (PBMCs), sampled when the disease was refractory, from a patient treated with antithyroid drugs. The chain has TRBV12-5 and TRBJ2-7, with D maybe TRBD1 (6 bases). The DNA for the CDR3 is TGTGCTAGTGGTTTGGTACTAAGCAGGGGTCGGGGAAACGGGCAGTACTTC. This encodes CASGLVLSRGRGNGQYF.